The source of this T cell receptor beta chain is a study of blood T cell repertoires in COVID-19. The assay was immunoSEQ multiplex PCR, and TCRdb's table has in-frame clones only and misses some. The sample records some 250,000 clones, 70% to 90% being singletons. The CDR3 consists of 14 residues. V lost 4 bases to trimming and J lost 4 bases, with 12 bases between them. Germline values: CDR1 SGDLS, CDR2 YYNGEE. This rearrangement joins TRBV9 to TRBJ2-1; D is possibly TRBD2 (6 bases). This clonotype was sampled from a woman between 50 and 59 years old who had recovered from COVID-19. Material for sequencing was PBMCs or T cells enriched from blood (not recorded which). The CDR3 here is CASSRVAEYNEQFF. The DNA for the CDR3 is TGTGCCAGCAGCCGGGTAGCGGAATACAATGAGCAGTTCTTC.